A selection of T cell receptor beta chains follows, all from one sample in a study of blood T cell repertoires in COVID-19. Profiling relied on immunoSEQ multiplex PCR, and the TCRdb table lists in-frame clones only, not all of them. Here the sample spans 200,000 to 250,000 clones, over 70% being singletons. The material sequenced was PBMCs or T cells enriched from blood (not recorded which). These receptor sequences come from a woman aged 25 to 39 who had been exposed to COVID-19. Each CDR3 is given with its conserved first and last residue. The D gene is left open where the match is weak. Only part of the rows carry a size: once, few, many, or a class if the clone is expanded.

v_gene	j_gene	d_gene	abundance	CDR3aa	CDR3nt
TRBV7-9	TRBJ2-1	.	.	CASSSNKAAALYNEQFF	TGTGCCAGCAGTTCGAATAAGGCCGCGGCCTTATACAATGAGCAGTTCTTC
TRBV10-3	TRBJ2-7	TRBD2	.	CAIMRLAGEQGQTYEQYF	TGTGCCATCATGCGACTAGCGGGAGAACAAGGCCAAACCTACGAGCAGTACTTC
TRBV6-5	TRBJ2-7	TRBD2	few	CASRVLAVSYEQYF	TGTGCCAGCAGGGTCCTAGCGGTCTCCTACGAGCAGTACTTC
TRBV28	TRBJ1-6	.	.	CASSVTGTVAGNSPLHF	TGTGCCAGCAGTGTTACCGGGACCGTCGCGGGGAATTCACCCCTCCACTTT
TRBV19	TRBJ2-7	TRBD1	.	CASSYSGGGQYF	TGTGCCAGTAGCTACTCAGGGGGCGGGCAGTACTTC
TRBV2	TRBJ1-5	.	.	CASPKTTENQPQHF	TGTGCCAGCCCGAAAACGACAGAGAATCAGCCCCAGCATTTT
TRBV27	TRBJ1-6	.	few	CASSMDRYNSPLHF	TGTGCCAGCAGCATGGACAGATATAATTCACCCCTCCACTTT
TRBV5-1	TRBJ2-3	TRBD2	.	CASRPGLAGREDTQYF	TGCGCCAGCAGACCCGGACTAGCGGGTCGTGAGGATACGCAGTATTTT
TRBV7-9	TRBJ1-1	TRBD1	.	CASTPTGAFTEAFF	TGTGCCAGCACCCCCACAGGGGCCTTCACTGAAGCTTTCTTT
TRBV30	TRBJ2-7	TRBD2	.	CAWSVPSGRGYEQYF	TGTGCCTGGAGTGTCCCGAGCGGGAGAGGGTACGAGCAGTACTTC
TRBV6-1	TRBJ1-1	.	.	CASSEALQGNTEAFF	TGTGCCAGCAGTGAAGCGCTTCAGGGAAACACTGAAGCTTTCTTT
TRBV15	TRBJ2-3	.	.	CATSRVTYTDTQYF	TGTGCCACCAGCAGAGTAACCTACACAGATACGCAGTATTTT
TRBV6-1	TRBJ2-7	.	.	CASSESGLRAYEQYF	TGTGCCAGCAGTGAATCGGGGTTACGGGCCTACGAGCAGTACTTC
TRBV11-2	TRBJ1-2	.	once	CASSLATGVPGYYGYTF	TGTGCCAGCAGCTTAGCGACGGGGGTCCCAGGGTACTATGGCTACACCTTC
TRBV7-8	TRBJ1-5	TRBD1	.	CASTLSQGSNQPQHF	TGTGCCAGCACCCTATCACAGGGGAGCAATCAGCCCCAGCATTTT